This T cell receptor beta chain was captured in a study of T-cell memory formation after mild COVID-19. The germline V gene has CDR1 MNHEY and CDR2 SVGAGI. With 0 bases removed from V and 10 bases from J, the gap between germline ends came to 16 bases. This CDR3 has 16 residues. MiXCR, run by TCRdb on the 5' RACE reads, gives a single entry per CDR3 protein. The top ten clones hold approximately 13% of a sample with 430,000 or so distinct CDR3 sequences, roughly 25% of them seen once. Material for sequencing was PBMCs or a T cell subset sorted from them (not recorded which). The sequence was collected from an adult woman who had mild COVID-19 (a few samples of this study predate the infection). Cell type and time point are not known. This chain links TRBV6-5 with TRBJ1-6; D possibly corresponds to TRBD1 (5 bases). CDR3 DNA: TGTGCCAGCAGTTACTCCGCGGGGCCCACAGGATCACCCCTCCACTTT. Translation: CASSYSAGPTGSPLHF.